Below, 8 T cell receptor beta chains from the same sample are listed, as sequenced in a study of T-cell reconstitution after alpha-beta-depleted transplantation in children. Study conclusions and caveats: After one year, T-cell counts and TCRbeta diversity mostly came from new T cells.

For these TCRs, the target antigens are not known. A TCRbeta library incorporating unique molecular identifiers was prepared. TCRdb used MiXCR to reprocess the PCR reads, holding one entry per CDR3 protein. The sample records 330,000 or so distinct CDR3 sequences, over 7.5% being singletons. The input for sequencing was peripheral blood, taken 360 days after TCRalphabeta/CD19-depleted stem cell transplant. These TCRs come from a female patient aged 2 to 10 who had a stem cell transplant for Fanconi anemia, so the T cells may come from the graft donor.

This clonotype was detected ten times or more. The chain combines TRBV20-1 with TRBJ2-7, with 8 nucleotides matching TRBD2. This CDR3 region has 13 residues. With 3 bases clipped from V and 5 bases from J, the junction kept 6 bases outside the gene matches. Germline CDR1 DFQATT, CDR2 SNEGSKA (reference sequence). The CDR3 loop reads CSARTGGKNEQYF. CDR3 coding DNA: TGCAGTGCTAGGACGGGGGGGAAGAACGAGCAGTACTTC.

A few counts support this clonotype. The chain carries TRBV7-9 and TRBJ2-3; 11 bases are shared with TRBD2. The CDR3 consists of 15 residues. Per germline, CDR1 SEHNR and CDR2 FQNEAQ (reference sequence). Trimming cost V 2 bases and J 4 bases; bases outside gene matches: 2. The CDR3 DNA follows: TGTGCCAGCAGCTTACTAGCGGGGGGAGCAGATACGCAGTATTTT. Amino acid sequence: CASSLLAGGADTQYF. Full variable domain (remainder filled in from reference TRBV7-9 and TRBJ2-3): DTGVSQNPRHKITKRGQNVTFRCDPISEHNRLYWYRQTLGQGPEFLTYFQNEAQLEKSRLLSDRFSAERPKGSFSTLEIQRTEQGDSAMYLCASSLLAGGADTQYFGPGTRLTVL.

This clonotype was observed many times. The chain carries TRBV28 and TRBJ1-6; tentative D call: TRBD1 (6 bases). Trimming pared 10 bases from V and 8 bases from J, leaving 18 bases between. The CDR3 contains 14 residues. Germline V CDR1 and CDR2: MDHEN, SYDVKM. DNA for the CDR3: TGTGCCATCCCGGGCACAGGGTCTGATTCACCCCTCCACTTT. This gives the protein CAIPGTGSDSPLHF. The whole variable domain, remainder taken from reference TRBV28 and TRBJ1-6, is DVKVTQSSRYLVKRTGEKVFLECVQDMDHENMFWYRQDPGLGLRLIYFSYDVKMKEKGDIPEGYSVSREKKERFSLILESASTNQTSMYLCAIPGTGSDSPLHFGNGTRLTVT.

The CDR3 region has the DNA TGTGCCAGCAGCTCACTAGCGGGGGGAGAGCAGTACGTC. This sequence encodes CASSSLAGGEQYV. The V gene is TRBV6-6, the J gene TRBJ2-7; TRBD2 agrees at 12 bases. CDR3 length equals 13 residues. V was pared by 6 bases and J by 7 bases, with 4 bases of the junction left unmatched. Germline-derived CDR1 and CDR2 are MNHNY and SVGAGI (reference sequence).

This chain connects TRBV5-4 to TRBJ2-5; 8 bases fit TRBD1. The CDR3 runs to 18 residues. V gave up 2 bases and J gave up 1 base; unmatched junction bases: 13. CDR1 and CDR2 (germline): SGHNT, YYREEE (reference sequence). CDR3 nucleotides: TGTGCCAGCAGCTTCAGCGACAGGGGCGTACCAGCCCAAGAGACCCAGTACTTC. It codes for CASSFSDRGVPAQETQYF.

The DNA for the CDR3 is TGTGCCAGCAGCTCGTTCCCGGGGACACTAAACACCGGGGAGCTGTTTTTT. This gives the protein CASSSFPGTLNTGELFF. The chain carries TRBV6-2 or TRBV6-3 and TRBJ2-2; a possible D gene is TRBD1 (6 bases). This CDR3 is 17 amino acids long. The germline V gene has CDR1 MNHEY and CDR2 SVGEGT. V was trimmed by 6 bases and J by 2 bases, leaving 19 bases between them.

This clonotype was seen a few times. V gene TRBV27 combines with J gene TRBJ1-2; 11 nucleotides line up with TRBD1. Germline trimming cut 6 bases from V and 8 bases from J; bases unmatched to any gene: 5. Per germline, CDR1 MNHEY and CDR2 SMNVEV (reference sequence). The CDR3 runs to 13 residues. CDR3 nucleotides: TGTGCCAGCAGGCGGACAGGGGGCTTGGGCTACACCTTC. This encodes CASRRTGGLGYTF.

This clonotype was detected many times. The chain is built from TRBV9 and TRBJ1-1; no clear D gene. The germline V gene has CDR1 SGDLS and CDR2 YYNGEE. This CDR3 is built from 13 residues. The V gene lost 0 bases and the J gene lost 0 bases, with 3 bases spanning the gap. The CDR3, as DNA: TGTGCCAGCAGCGTAGACCTGAACACTGAAGCTTTCTTT. Translation gives CASSVDLNTEAFF.